This TCR beta chain is drawn from a study of identical twins. The ends lost 1 base at V and 4 bases at J; junction bases unmatched: 10. Germline lookup yields CDR1 SQVTM and CDR2 ANQGSEA. This CDR3 has 16 residues. A universal primer site was incorporated via template switching, and the cDNA contained unique molecular identifiers. TCRdb re-analysed the 5' RACE reads in MiXCR, keeping a single row per CDR3 protein. The table has 450,000 or so distinct CDR3 sequences, roughly 18% seen once; the top ten hold approximately 12%. Study results and caveats: Twin pairs' shared out-of-frame alpha sequences were enriched in low generation probability. Weaker excess sharing between twins was seen in beta out-of-frame sequences.

The sample holds many counts of this clonotype. Its matching antigen is unknown. Sequenced: naive T cells sorted from blood. This clonotype was obtained from a man aged 50 to 60 in good health. The chain employs TRBV29-1 and TRBJ2-7; 10 positions match TRBD1. The CDR3 protein is CSVEGSLGQGIYEQYF. CDR3 DNA sequence: TGCAGCGTTGAAGGTTCCTTGGGACAGGGGATTTACGAGCAGTACTTC.